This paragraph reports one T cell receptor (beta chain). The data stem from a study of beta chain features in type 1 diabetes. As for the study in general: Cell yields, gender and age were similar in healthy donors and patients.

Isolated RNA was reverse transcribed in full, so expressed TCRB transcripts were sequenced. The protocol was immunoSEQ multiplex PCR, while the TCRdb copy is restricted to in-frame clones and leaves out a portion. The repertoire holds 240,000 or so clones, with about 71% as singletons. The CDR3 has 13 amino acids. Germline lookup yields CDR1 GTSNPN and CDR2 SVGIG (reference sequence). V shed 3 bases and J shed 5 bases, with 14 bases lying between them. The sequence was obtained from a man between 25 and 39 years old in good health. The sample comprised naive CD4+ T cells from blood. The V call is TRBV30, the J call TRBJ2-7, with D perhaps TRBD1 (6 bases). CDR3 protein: CAWSRRGPHEQYF. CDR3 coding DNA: TGTGCCTGGAGCCGCAGGGGCCCCCACGAGCAGTACTTC. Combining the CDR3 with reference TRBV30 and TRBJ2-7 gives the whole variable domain SQTIHQWPATLVQPVGSPLSLECTVEGTSNPNLYWYRQAAGRGLQLLFYSVGIGQISSEVPQNLSASRPQDRQFILSSKKLLLSDSGFYLCAWSRRGPHEQYFGPGTRLTVT.